This T cell receptor (beta chain) originates from a study of T-cell reconstitution after alpha-beta-depleted transplantation in children. Construction of the TCRbeta library involved unique molecular identifiers. TCRdb re-analysed the PCR reads in MiXCR, keeping a single row per CDR3 protein. The table shows about 500,000 distinct CDR3 sequences, with around a third occurring only once. The CDR3 loop spans 13 amino acids. The germline V gene has CDR1 DFQATT and CDR2 SNEGSKA (reference sequence). The V gene lost 6 bases and the J gene lost 0 bases, with 11 bases spanning the gap. This sequence was found in a human donor who donated a stem cell graft to a child with aplastic anemia. Sample: PBMCs from the stem cell graft donor, taken from the stem cell graft. The V gene is TRBV20-1, the J gene TRBJ1-1; no clear D. CDR3 in amino acids: CSAQQSLNTEAFF. CDR3 in DNA: TGCAGTGCGCAACAGTCGCTGAACACTGAAGCTTTCTTT.